The clone carrying this T cell receptor beta chain was counted only a few times. The target antigen is unknown. Germline V lookup: CDR1 SGHRS, CDR2 YFSETQ. With V trimmed by 2 bases and J by 3 bases, 6 bases remained unmatched. The CDR3 sequence is 16 residues long. This sample was included in a study of beta chain features in type 1 diabetes. Study at large: Age and gender were similar between patients and healthy donors, as were cell yields.

The study, taken as a whole, reports: For TCRB rearrangement, an influence of HLA type remained unresolved here.

cDNA synthesis used the whole RNA isolate, giving expressed TCRB sequences. Measured with immunoSEQ multiplex PCR; TCRdb has only the in-frame clones, and not every one. The table includes about 360,000 clones, around an eighth detected once. The V call is TRBV5-1, the J call TRBJ2-1; 9 nucleotides line up with TRBD1. This TCR came from a man between 18 and 29 years old in good health. Material: naive CD4+ T cells from blood. CDR3 nucleotides: TGCGCCAGCAGCTTAAGCACAGGGGGCTACTACAATGAGCAGTTCTTC. This sequence encodes CASSLSTGGYYNEQFF.